Reported below is one TCR beta chain. Its cognate antigen is unknown. Peripheral blood was collected from the related graft donor on the marrow donation day. Repertoires were generated with immunoSEQ multiplex PCR, while TCRdb's copy carries only in-frame clones and drops some. The sample gives tens of thousands of clones, 92% of which show up once; less than 3.5% is in the top ten. CDR3 length: 15 residues. CDR1 is SNHLY, CDR2 FYNNEI, per germline. V lost 2 bases, J lost 2 bases, and 3 bases stayed unmatched. This sample stems from a study of T cells after posttransplantation cyclophosphamide. Regarding the study as a whole: Donor-recipient repertoire similarity was low at 1-2 months, rising over year one. TRB overlap between skin or GI tissue T cells and blood was limited. Recipient CMV seropositivity and CMV reactivation strongly tracked TRB clonality.

The sample comprised PBMCs. The sequence was obtained from a woman between 50 and 59 years old in good health and a related stem cell transplant donor. V gene TRBV2 combines with J gene TRBJ2-3, with 8 bases aligning to TRBD2. This CDR3 is CASSETSGDTDTQYF. The DNA for the CDR3 is TGTGCCAGCAGTGAAACTAGCGGCGACACAGATACGCAGTATTTT.